This note documents a single TCR beta chain sequence. The data stem from a study of cytomegalovirus exposure and HLA in healthy donors. The PCR employed 60 Vbeta primers together with 13 Jbeta primers. Repertoires were generated with immunoSEQ multiplex PCR, while TCRdb's copy carries only in-frame clones and drops some. The sample records 180,000 or so clones, approximately 83% being singletons. The ends lost 4 bases at V and 0 bases at J; junction bases unmatched: 4. CDR1 is SGDLS, CDR2 YYNGEE, per germline. This CDR3 comprises 14 residues. Sequencing used PBMCs. This TCR was recovered from a young man in good health and CMV-seropositive. The rearrangement joins TRBV9 to TRBJ2-7; TRBD2 matches at 7 bases. CDR3 amino acids: CASSPGGSSYEQYF. In DNA form, the CDR3 reads TGTGCCAGCAGCCCCGGGGGGAGCTCCTACGAGCAGTACTTC.